This T cell receptor beta chain is from a study of blood T cells in healthy people across ages. Study findings and constraints: Among T cells, TCR beta diversity per million cells dropped roughly linearly as age rose. Nothing was known about donor CMV status, and this possibly confounded expanded clonotype changes.

The V end lost 6 bases, the J end lost 5 bases, and 16 bases lay between the germline ends. This CDR3 is 14 amino acids long. Regarding this clonotype: Its specificity is not known.

Sample-barcoded 5' priming and a J-beta primer mix drove a second PCR of roughly 7 to 11 cycles. TCRdb re-called the 5' RACE reads through MiXCR, storing one row per CDR3 protein. Altogether about 970,000 distinct CDR3 sequences are present, roughly 50% being singletons, with the ten largest covering about 20%. Researchers report isolating at least 7 million PBMCs per sample. The clonotype originates from a woman aged 55-69 years in good health. V and J are TRBV12-3 or TRBV12-4 and TRBJ2-5; possibly TRBD2 for D (5 bases). The sample consisted of blood. The CDR3 nucleotides read TGTGCCAGCAGGGCGAGGGAAGCGTTCGAGACCCAGTACTTC. The encoded protein is CASRAREAFETQYF.